A selection of T cell receptor beta chains follows, all from one sample in a study of spatial heterogeneity in lung cancer. TCRdb analysed the 5' RACE reads with MiXCR anew, one entry per CDR3 protein. In the table there are some 37,000 distinct CDR3 sequences, 7.5% of which are singletons. Sequenced here: PBMCs, sampled at surgery. The receptors here all came from a male donor with early-stage non-small cell lung cancer. Each CDR3 is given with its conserved first and last residue. A D gene is named only where the DNA matches it firmly. Size is stated for part of the rows, as once, few or many counts, or as a class when the clone is expanded.

few | TRBJ2-2 | - | TRBV5-1 | TGCGCCAGCAGACAAAACACCGGGGAGCTGTTTTTT | CASRQNTGELFF
- | TRBJ1-4 | - | TRBV7-2 | TGTGCCAGCAGCTTAGCGTTTATGGACCCCCCGTGGAAACTGTTTTTT | CASSLAFMDPPWKLFF
- | TRBJ2-1 | - | TRBV6-6 | TGTGCCAGCAGTTACTGGGGTGGTGAGCAGTTCTTC | CASSYWGGEQFF
many | TRBJ2-7 | - | TRBV4-2 | TGTGCCAGCAGCCAAGGGGGAAACACCTACGAGCAGTACTTC | CASSQGGNTYEQYF
many | TRBJ1-5 | - | TRBV21-1 | TGTGCCAGCAGCAAAGCCCCGTTTTTGGGTCAGCCCCAGCATTTT | CASSKAPFLGQPQHF
few | TRBJ2-2 | TRBD1 | TRBV12-3/TRBV12-4 | TGTGCCAGCAGGCAACCGGGACAGGGGACCGGGGAGCTGTTTTTT | CASRQPGQGTGELFF
many | TRBJ2-6 | - | TRBV6-5 | TGTGCCAGCAGTTACTTTCCGGGGGGCCTGATTTCTGGGGCCAACGTCCTGACTTTC | CASSYFPGGLISGANVLTF
many | TRBJ2-1 | - | TRBV29-1 | TGCAGCGTTGACTGGCAGGGCAGCAATGAGCAGTTCTTC | CSVDWQGSNEQFF
many | TRBJ2-3 | TRBD2 | TRBV7-2 | TGTGCCAGCAGCCTTGCGGGACTAGCGGGGCTCACAGATACGCAGTATTTT | CASSLAGLAGLTDTQYF
many | TRBJ2-1 | TRBD2 | TRBV3-1 | TGTGCCAGCAGCCAAGGGCTAGCGGATAAGCAGTTCTTC | CASSQGLADKQFF
many | TRBJ2-1 | - | TRBV18 | TGTGCCAGCTCACCACGGGACGGAAGCTCCTACAATGAGCAGTTCTTC | CASSPRDGSSYNEQFF